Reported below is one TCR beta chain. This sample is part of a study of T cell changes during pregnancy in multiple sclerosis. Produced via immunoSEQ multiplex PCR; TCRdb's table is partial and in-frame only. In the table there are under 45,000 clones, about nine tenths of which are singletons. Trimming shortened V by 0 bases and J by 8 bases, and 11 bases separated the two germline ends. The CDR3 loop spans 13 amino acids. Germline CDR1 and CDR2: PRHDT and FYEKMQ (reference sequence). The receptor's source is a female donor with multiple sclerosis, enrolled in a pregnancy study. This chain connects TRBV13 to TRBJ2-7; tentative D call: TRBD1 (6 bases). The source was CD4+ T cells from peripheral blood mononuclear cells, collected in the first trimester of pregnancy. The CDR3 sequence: CASSLGQGKQQYF. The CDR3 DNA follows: TGTGCCAGCAGCTTAGGACAGGGTAAGCAGCAGTACTTC.